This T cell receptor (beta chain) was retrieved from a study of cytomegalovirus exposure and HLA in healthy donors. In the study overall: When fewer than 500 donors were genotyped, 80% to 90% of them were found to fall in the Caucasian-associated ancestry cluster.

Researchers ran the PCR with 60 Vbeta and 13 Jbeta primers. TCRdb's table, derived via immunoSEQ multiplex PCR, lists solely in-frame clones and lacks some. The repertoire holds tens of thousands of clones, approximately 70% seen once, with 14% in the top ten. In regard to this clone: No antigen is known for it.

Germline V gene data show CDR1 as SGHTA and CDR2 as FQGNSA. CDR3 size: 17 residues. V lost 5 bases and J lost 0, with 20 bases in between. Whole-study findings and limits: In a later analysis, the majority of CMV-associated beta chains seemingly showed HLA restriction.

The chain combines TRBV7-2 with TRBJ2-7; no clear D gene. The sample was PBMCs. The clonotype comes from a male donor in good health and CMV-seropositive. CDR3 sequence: CASSENPPLRSSYEQYF. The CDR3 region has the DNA TGTGCCAGCAGCGAGAACCCCCCCCTTAGGAGCTCCTACGAGCAGTACTTC.